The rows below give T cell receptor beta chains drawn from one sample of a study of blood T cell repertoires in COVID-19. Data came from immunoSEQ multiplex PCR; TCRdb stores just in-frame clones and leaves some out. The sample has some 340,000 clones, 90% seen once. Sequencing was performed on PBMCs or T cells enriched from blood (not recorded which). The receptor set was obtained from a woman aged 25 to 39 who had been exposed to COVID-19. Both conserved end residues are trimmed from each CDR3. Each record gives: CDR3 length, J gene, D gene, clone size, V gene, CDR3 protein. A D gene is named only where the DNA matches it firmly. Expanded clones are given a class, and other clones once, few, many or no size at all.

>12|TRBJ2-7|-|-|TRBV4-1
ASSPRRGPYEQY
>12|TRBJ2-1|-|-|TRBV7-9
ASSLAGGHNEQF
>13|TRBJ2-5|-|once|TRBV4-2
ASSRTHRAQETQY
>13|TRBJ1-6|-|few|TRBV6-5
ASSYRARGNSPLH
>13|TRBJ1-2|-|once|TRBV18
ASSPIPGFNYGYT
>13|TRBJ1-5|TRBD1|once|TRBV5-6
ASSRQGVGNQPQH
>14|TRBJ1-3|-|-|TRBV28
ASSFVGALSGNTIY
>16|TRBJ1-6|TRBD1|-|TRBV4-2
ASSPGQGIGSYNSPLH
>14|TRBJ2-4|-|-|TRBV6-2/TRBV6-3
ASSYPYRGGKNIQY
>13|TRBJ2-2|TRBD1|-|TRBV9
ASSPRQGWTGELF
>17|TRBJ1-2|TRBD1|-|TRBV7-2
ASSSPLRDRDPIGYGYT
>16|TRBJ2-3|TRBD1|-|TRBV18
ASSRTTGGAVGTDTQY
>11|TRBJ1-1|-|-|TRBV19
ASSIGQGSEAF
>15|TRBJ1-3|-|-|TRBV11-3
ASSLPSPPQAGNTIY
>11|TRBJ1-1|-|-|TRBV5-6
ASSFRRNTEAF
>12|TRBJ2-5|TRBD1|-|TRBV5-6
ASSRGQGQETQY
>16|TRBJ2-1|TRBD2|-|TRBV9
ASSVRSAGAHSYNEQF
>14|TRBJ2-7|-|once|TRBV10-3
AISESQDSPLKEQY
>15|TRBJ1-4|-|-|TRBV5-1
ASSPFHSGGGGEKLF
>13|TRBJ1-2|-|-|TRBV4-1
ASSQGAVTNYGYT
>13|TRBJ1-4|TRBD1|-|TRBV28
ASSSWDRGNEKLF
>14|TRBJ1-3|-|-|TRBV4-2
ASSLGGTNSGNTIY
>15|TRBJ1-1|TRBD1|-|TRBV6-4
ARPDIDRVDMNTEAF
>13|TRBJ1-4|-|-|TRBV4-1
ASSLTGGVREKLF
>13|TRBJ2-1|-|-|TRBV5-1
ASSLGGGDGNEQF
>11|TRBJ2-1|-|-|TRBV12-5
ASGLGLYNEQF
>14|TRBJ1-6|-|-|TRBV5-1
ASSPQAGGGNSPLH
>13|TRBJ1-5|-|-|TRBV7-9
ASSLGPRGNQPQH
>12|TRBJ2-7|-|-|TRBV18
ASSPSRTGREQY
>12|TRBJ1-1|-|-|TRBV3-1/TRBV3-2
ASSHLRGNTEAF
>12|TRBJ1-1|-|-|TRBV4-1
ASSQDDTYTEAF
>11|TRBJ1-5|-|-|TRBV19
ASSQGFNQPQH
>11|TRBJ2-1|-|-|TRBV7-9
ASSLRTDNEQF
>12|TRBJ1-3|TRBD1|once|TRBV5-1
ASSQQGSGNTIY
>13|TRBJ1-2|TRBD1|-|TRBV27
ASSLEGTGGDGYT
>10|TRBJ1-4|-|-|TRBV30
AWRQQAEKLF
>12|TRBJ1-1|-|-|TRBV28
ASTLLQGNTEAF
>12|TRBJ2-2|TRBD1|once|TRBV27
ASKTQGAPRELF
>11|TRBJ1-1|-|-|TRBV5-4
ASSSQLNTEAF
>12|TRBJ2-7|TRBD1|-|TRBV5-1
ASSSGQGAYEQY
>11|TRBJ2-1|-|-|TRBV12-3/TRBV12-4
ASSDTGYNEQF
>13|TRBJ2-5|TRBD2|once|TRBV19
ASTGVAGGEETQY
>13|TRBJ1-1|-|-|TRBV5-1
ASSLDLRRAWGAF
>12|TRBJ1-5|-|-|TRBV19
ASSMARANQPQH
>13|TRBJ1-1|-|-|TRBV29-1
SGGPSRNMNTEAF